Below, one TCR beta chain is given with its context. As yet, its antigen is unknown. The PCR made use of 60 Vbeta and 13 Jbeta primers. Some clones are missing from TCRdb's copy, which holds only in-frame ones; the method was immunoSEQ multiplex PCR. The sample consists of about 160,000 clones, about 80% of them appearing once. These data belong to a study of cytomegalovirus exposure and HLA in healthy donors. Whole-study context: Genotyping of some 390 donors showed that over 65% belonged to the Caucasian-associated ancestry cluster. Notes on the study in general: Presence/absence analysis assumed near-uniform sequencing depth across donors. In a later analysis, common viral pathogens appeared linked to several of the most significant clusters.

The trim removed 4 bases at V and 5 bases at J, leaving 8 bases unmatched. The CDR3 is made up of 14 amino acids. CDR1 and CDR2 from the germline V gene are SGHRS and YFSETQ. Sequenced: PBMCs. The sequence was obtained from a man younger than 30 in good health and CMV-seropositive. The rearrangement uses TRBV5-1 and TRBJ2-7; 8 bases align to TRBD1. The CDR3 spells CASSILQTGDEQYF. CDR3 coding DNA: TGCGCCAGCAGCATACTCCAGACAGGGGACGAGCAGTACTTC.